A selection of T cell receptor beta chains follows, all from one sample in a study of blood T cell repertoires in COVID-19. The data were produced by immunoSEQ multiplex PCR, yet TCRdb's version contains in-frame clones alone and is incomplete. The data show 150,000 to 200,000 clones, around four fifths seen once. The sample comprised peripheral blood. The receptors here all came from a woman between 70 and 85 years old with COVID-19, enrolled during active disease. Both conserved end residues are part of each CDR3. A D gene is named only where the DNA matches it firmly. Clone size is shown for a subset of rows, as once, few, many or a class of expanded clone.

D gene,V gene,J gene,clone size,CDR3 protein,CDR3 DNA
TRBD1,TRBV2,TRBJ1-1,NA,CASSTRGRGFAEAFF,TGTGCCAGCAGTACCAGGGGGCGGGGTTTTGCTGAAGCTTTCTTT
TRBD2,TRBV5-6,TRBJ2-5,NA,CASSLERGGETQYF,TGTGCCAGCAGCTTGGAGCGGGGCGGGGAGACCCAGTACTTC
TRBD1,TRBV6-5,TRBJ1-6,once,CASSSDRTGRTPLHF,TGTGCCAGCAGTTCGGACCGGACAGGTCGTACACCCCTCCACTTT
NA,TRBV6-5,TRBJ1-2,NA,CASSEGQFIGYTF,TGTGCCAGCTCAGAAGGACAGTTTATTGGCTACACCTTC
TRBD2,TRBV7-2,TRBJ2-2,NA,CASSFDSGRARSGELFF,TGTGCCAGCAGCTTCGATAGTGGGAGGGCCCGATCCGGGGAGCTGTTTTTT
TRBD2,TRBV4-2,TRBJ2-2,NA,CASSQDKGGTGELFF,TGTGCCAGCAGCCAAGATAAGGGAGGGACCGGGGAGCTGTTTTTT
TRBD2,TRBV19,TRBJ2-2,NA,CASKQRDGELFF,TGTGCCAGTAAACAGCGGGACGGGGAGCTGTTTTTT
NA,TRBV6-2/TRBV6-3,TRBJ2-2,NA,CASSPRSRLSGELFF,TGTGCCAGCAGCCCGAGGTCAAGGCTATCCGGGGAGCTGTTTTTT
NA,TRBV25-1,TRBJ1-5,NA,CASSESTGTGNQPQHF,TGTGCCAGCAGTGAATCCACAGGGACGGGCAATCAGCCCCAGCATTTT
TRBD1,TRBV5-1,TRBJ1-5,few,CASSLGPGGQPQHF,TGCGCCAGCAGCTTGGGCCCAGGGGGGCAGCCCCAGCATTTT
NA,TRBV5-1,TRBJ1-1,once,CASTKAGSTEAFF,TGCGCCAGCACAAAGGCCGGGAGCACTGAAGCTTTCTTT
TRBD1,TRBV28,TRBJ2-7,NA,CASRGGPTYEQYF,TGTGCCAGCAGAGGGGGCCCGACCTACGAGCAGTACTTC
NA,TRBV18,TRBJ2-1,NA,CASSPLTRPSYNEQFF,TGTGCCAGCTCACCCCTGACACGACCTTCTTACAATGAGCAGTTCTTC
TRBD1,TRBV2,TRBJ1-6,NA,CASSVGTGWSPLHF,TGTGCCAGCAGTGTGGGGACAGGGTGGTCACCCCTCCACTTT
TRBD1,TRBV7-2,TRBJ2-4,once,CASSVNRGTPNIQYF,TGTGCCAGCAGCGTAAACAGGGGAACGCCAAACATTCAGTACTTC
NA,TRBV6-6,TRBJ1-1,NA,CADAGLNTEAFF,TGTGCCGATGCAGGGCTTAACACTGAAGCTTTCTTT
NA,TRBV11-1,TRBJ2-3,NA,CASSFRGITDTQYF,TGTGCCAGCAGCTTCAGGGGAATCACAGATACGCAGTATTTT
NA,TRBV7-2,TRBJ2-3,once,CASSPGHTYTDTQYF,TGTGCCAGCAGCCCAGGACATACTTACACAGATACGCAGTATTTT
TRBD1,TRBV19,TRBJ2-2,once,CASHLGQTNTGELFF,TGTGCCAGTCACTTGGGACAGACGAACACCGGGGAGCTGTTTTTT
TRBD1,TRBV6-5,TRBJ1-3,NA,CASRNPGTGGNTIYF,TGTGCCAGCAGAAATCCGGGGACAGGGGGAAACACCATATATTTT
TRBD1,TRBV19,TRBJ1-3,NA,CASSGQGAGDTIYF,TGTGCCAGTAGCGGACAGGGGGCGGGCGACACCATATATTTT
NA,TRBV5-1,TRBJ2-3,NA,CASRSNPGTDTQYF,TGCGCCAGCAGATCTAACCCCGGGACAGATACGCAGTATTTT
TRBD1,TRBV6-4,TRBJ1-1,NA,CASSQTGDTEAFF,TGTGCCAGCTCGCAGACAGGGGACACTGAAGCTTTCTTT
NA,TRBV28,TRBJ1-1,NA,CASSSLPGLGTEAFF,TGTGCCAGCAGTTCTCTGCCGGGACTAGGCACTGAAGCTTTCTTT
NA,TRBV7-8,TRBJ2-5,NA,CASSLSGSGTQYF,TGTGCCAGCAGCCTAAGCGGGTCGGGGACCCAGTACTTC
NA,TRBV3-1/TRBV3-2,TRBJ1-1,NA,CASSRGGNTEAFF,TGTGCCAGCAGCCGAGGGGGGAACACTGAAGCTTTCTTT
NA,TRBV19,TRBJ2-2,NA,CASRAGQISNTGELFF,TGTGCCAGTAGGGCCGGACAGATCTCGAACACCGGGGAGCTGTTTTTT
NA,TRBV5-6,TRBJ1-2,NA,CASSLFLAGPLTF,TGTGCCAGCAGCTTGTTTTTGGCAGGCCCCCTAACCTTC
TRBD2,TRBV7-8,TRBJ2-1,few,CACQLRESYNEQFF,TGTGCCTGCCAATTGCGGGAGTCCTACAATGAGCAGTTCTTC
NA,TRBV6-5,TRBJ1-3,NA,CASSYSKGTGNTIYF,TGTGCCAGCAGTTACTCGAAGGGGACAGGAAACACCATATATTTT
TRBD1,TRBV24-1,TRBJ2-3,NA,CATKGTGGIADTQYF,TGTGCCACCAAAGGGACAGGGGGCATTGCAGATACGCAGTATTTT
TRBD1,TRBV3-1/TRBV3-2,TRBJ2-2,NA,CASSPLTGWGELFF,TGTGCCAGCAGCCCCTTGACAGGGTGGGGGGAGCTGTTTTTT
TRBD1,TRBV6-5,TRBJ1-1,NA,CASRLGQITEAFF,TGTGCCAGCAGGTTGGGACAGATCACTGAAGCTTTCTTT